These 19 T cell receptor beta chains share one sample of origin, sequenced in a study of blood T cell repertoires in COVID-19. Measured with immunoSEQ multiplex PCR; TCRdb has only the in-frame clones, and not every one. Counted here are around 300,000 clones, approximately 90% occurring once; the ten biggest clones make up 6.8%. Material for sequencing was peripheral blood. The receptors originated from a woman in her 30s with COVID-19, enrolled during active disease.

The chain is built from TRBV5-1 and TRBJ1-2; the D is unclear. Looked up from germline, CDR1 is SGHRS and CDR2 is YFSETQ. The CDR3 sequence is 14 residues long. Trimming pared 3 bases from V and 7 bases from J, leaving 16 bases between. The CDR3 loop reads CASSWEGLESGYTF. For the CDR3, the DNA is TGCGCCAGCAGCTGGGAAGGACTAGAGAGTGGCTACACCTTC. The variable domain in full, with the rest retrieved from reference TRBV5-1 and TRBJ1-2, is KAGVTQTPRYLIKTRGQQVTLSCSPISGHRSVSWYQQTPGQGLQFLFEYFSETQRNKGNFPGRFSGRQFSNSRSEMNVSTLELGDSALYLCASSWEGLESGYTFGSGTRLTVV.

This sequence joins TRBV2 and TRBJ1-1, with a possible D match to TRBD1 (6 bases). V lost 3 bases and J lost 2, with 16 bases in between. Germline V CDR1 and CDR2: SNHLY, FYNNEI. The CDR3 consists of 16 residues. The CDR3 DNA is TGTGCCAGCAGTGATCCGATGGGCAGGGGCAACACTGAAGCTTTCTTT. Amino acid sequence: CASSDPMGRGNTEAFF.

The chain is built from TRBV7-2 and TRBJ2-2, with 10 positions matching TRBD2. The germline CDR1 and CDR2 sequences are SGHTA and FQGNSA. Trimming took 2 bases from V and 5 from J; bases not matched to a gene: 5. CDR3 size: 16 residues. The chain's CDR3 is CASSLLAGGYTGELFF. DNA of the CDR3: TGTGCCAGCAGCTTATTAGCGGGAGGATATACCGGGGAGCTGTTTTTT.

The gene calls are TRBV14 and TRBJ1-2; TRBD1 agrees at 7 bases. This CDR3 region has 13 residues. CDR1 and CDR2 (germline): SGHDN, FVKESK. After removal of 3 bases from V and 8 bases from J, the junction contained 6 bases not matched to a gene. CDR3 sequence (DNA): TGTGCCAGCAGCCAGAAGACAGGGATCGGCTACACCTTC. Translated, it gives CASSQKTGIGYTF.

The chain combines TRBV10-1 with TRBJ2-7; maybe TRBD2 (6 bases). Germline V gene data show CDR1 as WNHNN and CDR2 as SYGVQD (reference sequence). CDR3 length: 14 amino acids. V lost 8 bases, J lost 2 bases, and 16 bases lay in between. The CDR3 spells CASSEGGSTYEQYF. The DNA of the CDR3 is TGCGCCAGCTCCGAGGGAGGATCCACCTACGAGCAGTACTTC.

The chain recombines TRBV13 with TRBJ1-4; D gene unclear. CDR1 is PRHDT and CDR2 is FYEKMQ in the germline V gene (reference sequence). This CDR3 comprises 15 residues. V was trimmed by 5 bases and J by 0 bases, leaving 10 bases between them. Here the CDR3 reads CASSPTATTNEKLFF. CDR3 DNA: TGTGCCAGCAGCCCCACAGCCACAACTAATGAAAAACTGTTTTTT. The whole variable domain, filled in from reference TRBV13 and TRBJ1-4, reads AAGVIQSPRHLIKEKRETATLKCYPIPRHDTVYWYQQGPGQDPQFLISFYEKMQSDKGSIPDRFSAQQFSDYHSELNMSSLELGDSALYFCASSPTATTNEKLFFGSGTQLSVL.

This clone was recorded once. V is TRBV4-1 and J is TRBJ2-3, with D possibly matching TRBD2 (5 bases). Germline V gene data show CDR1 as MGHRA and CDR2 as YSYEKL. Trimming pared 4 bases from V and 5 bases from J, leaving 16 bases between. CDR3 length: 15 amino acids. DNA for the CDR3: TGCGCCAGCAGCCCCCTCCGGCTAGCCGGAGATACGCAGTATTTT. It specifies CASSPLRLAGDTQYF.

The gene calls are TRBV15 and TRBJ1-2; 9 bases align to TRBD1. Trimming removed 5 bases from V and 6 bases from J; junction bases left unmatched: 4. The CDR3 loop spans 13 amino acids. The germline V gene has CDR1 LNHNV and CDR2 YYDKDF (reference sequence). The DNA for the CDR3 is TGTGCCACCAGCCCCTGGACAGGGGATGGCTACACCTTC. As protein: CATSPWTGDGYTF.

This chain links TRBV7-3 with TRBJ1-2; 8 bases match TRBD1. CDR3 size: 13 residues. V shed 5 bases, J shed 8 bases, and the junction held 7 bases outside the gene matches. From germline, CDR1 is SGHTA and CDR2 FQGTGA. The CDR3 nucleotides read TGTGCCAGCAGCCTCGACAGGGGCGAGGGCTACACCTTC. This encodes CASSLDRGEGYTF.

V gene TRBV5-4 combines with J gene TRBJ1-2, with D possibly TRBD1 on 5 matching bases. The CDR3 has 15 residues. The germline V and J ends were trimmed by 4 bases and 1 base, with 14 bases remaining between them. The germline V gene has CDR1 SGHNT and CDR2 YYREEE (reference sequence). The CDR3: CASSTQGIINYGYTF. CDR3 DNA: TGTGCCAGCAGCACCCAGGGTATCATTAACTATGGCTACACCTTC.

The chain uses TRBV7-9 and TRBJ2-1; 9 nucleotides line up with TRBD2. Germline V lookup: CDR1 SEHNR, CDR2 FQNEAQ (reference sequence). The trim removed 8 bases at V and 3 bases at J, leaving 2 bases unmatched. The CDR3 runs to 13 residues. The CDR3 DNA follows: TGTGCCAGCCTAGCGGGACACTACAATGAGCAGTTCTTC. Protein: CASLAGHYNEQFF.

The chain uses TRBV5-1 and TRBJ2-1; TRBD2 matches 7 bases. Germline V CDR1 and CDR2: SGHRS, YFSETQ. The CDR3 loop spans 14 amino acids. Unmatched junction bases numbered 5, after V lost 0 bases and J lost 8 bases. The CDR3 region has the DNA TGCGCCAGCAGCTTGGCCCTAGCGGAGTATGAGCAGTTCTTC. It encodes CASSLALAEYEQFF.

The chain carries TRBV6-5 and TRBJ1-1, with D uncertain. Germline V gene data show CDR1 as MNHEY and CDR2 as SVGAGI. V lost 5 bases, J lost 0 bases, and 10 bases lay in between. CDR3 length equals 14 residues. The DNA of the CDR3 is TGTGCCAGCAGTAATGGCCAGATGAACACTGAAGCTTTCTTT. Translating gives CASSNGQMNTEAFF.

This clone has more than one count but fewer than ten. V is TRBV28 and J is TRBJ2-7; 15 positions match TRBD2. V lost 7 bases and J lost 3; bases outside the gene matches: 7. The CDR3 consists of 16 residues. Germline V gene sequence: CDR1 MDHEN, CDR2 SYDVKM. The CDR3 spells CASTLGLAGGGYEQYF. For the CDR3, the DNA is TGTGCCAGCACCCTCGGACTAGCGGGAGGGGGCTACGAGCAGTACTTC.

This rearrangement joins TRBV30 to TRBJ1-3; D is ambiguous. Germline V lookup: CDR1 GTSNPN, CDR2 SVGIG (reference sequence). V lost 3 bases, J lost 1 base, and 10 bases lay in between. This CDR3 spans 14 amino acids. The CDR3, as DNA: TGTGCCTGGAGGGAGGAGGTGTCTGGAAACACCATATATTTT. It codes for CAWREEVSGNTIYF.

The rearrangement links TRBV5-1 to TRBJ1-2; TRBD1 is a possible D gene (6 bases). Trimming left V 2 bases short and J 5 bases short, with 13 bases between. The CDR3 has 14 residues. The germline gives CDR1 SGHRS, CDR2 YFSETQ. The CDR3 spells CASSLSGQTYGYTF. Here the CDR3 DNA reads TGCGCCAGCAGCTTAAGCGGACAGACTTATGGCTACACCTTC.

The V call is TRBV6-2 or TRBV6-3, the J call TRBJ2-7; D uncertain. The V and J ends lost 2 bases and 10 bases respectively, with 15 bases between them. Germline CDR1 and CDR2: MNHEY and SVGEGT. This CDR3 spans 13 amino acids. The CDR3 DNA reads TGTGCCAGCAGTTACGACTCCGCTCGATACCAGTACTTC. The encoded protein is CASSYDSARYQYF.

Written as DNA, the CDR3 is TGCGCCAGCAGCCACGGACAGACCTACGAGCAGTACTTC. This translates into CASSHGQTYEQYF. V is TRBV5-1 and J is TRBJ2-7, with D possibly matching TRBD1 (6 bases). V was clipped by 4 bases and J by 2 bases, with 10 bases between them. The CDR3 has 13 amino acids. Germline V CDR1 and CDR2: SGHRS, YFSETQ.

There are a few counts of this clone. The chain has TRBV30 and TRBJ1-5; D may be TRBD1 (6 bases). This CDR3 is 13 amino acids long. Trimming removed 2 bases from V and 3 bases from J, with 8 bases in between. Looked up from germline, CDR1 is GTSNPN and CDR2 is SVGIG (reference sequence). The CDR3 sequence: CAWSSGDNQPQHF. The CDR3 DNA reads TGTGCCTGGAGTTCAGGGGACAATCAGCCCCAGCATTTT.